This T cell receptor (beta chain) was sequenced during a study of T cells after yellow fever vaccination. Using its own MiXCR run on the 5' RACE reads, TCRdb lists one record per CDR3 protein. The data hold 300,000 to 350,000 distinct CDR3 sequences, with approximately 4.5% observed a single time. V lost 3 bases, J lost 7 bases, and 16 bases lay in between. The CDR3 has 15 amino acids. Looked up from germline, CDR1 is MNHEY and CDR2 is SVGEGT. This sequence joins TRBV6-2 or TRBV6-3 and TRBJ2-1; D remains ambiguous. This specimen consisted of PBMCs, obtained 15 days after the yellow fever booster vaccination. This sequence was found in a man aged 18 to 30 who received the YFV17D yellow fever vaccine. CDR3 protein: CASSYGFSARNEQFF. The CDR3 DNA follows: TGTGCCAGCAGTTATGGGTTCTCGGCGAGGAATGAGCAGTTCTTC.